The source of this TCR beta chain is a study of shared clonotypes between healthy human individuals. Germline V gene data show CDR1 as SEHNR and CDR2 as FQNEAQ (reference sequence). The CDR3 spans 12 residues. V lost 6 bases and J 5 bases, leaving 11 bases between the germline ends. Concerning this clone: What it binds is unknown.

Sequenced by immunoSEQ multiplex PCR; TCRdb stores in-frame clones only, minus some. The sample shows roughly 2.4 million clones, 95% of them seen only once. General study findings and limits: All-four-donor shared clonotypes had higher generation probabilities than non-shared clonotypes did. Across a handful of donors, naive CD4 shared around 5%, naive CD8 more than 3%, memory CD4 2.3%, memory CD8 approximately 0.4%.

Specimen: naive CD4+ T cells sorted from blood. Described subset: CD45RA+ positively selected. The chain combines TRBV7-9 with TRBJ2-7; no clear D. This clonotype originated in a man between 18 and 35 years old in good health. In DNA form, the CDR3 reads TGTGCCAGCAGAGGTAAAGGGAACGAGCAGTACTTC. Amino acids: CASRGKGNEQYF.